The 29 T cell receptor beta chains below all came from one sample that was sequenced in a study of neurological immune-mediated disorders. Using its own MiXCR run on the 5' RACE reads, TCRdb lists one record per CDR3 protein. The table lists around 49,000 distinct CDR3 sequences, 13% of them singletons. Time point in this sample: longitudinal time-point 2. The sequencing input was PBMCs. The source of these receptors is a male donor with HTLV-1-associated myelopathy (HAM/TSP).

The chain is built from TRBV5-5 and TRBJ1-2; D is undetermined. Germline lookup yields CDR1 SGHKS and CDR2 YYEKEE (reference sequence). This CDR3 contains 13 residues. V was cut by 4 bases and J by 7 bases, with 14 bases left in between. DNA of the CDR3: TGTGCCAGCAGCCTCCGGTTTAGTTCTGGCTACACCTTC. Translated, it gives CASSLRFSSGYTF.

In this sample, this clonotype turned up many times. The V call is TRBV28, the J call TRBJ1-6; 7 bases match TRBD1. Trimming cost V 8 bases and J 6 bases; bases outside gene matches: 13. Germline V gene sequence: CDR1 MDHEN, CDR2 SYDVKM. The CDR3 extends over 16 amino acids. The CDR3 coding sequence is TGTGCCAGCGGGGCCGGAGGGGGCGTCGGTAATTCACCCCTCCACTTT. Translation: CASGAGGGVGNSPLHF.

This clonotype was counted at least ten times. This rearrangement joins TRBV28 to TRBJ2-7; D is perhaps TRBD1 (6 bases). Trimming removed 3 bases at V and 7 bases at J, with 13 bases between. The CDR3 spans 13 residues. Per the germline V gene, CDR1 is MDHEN and CDR2 is SYDVKM. For the CDR3, the DNA is TGTGCCAGCAGTTTCAACACAGGGCAAGAGCAGTACTTC. Its protein product is CASSFNTGQEQYF.

This clonotype was recorded many times. The DNA of the CDR3 is TGCGCCAGCAGCTTGGGCGGCCTGACGTGGCACACTGAAGCTTTCTTT. Encoded protein: CASSLGGLTWHTEAFF. This chain uses TRBV5-1 with TRBJ1-1, with no clear D. Trimming took 0 bases from V and 3 from J, leaving 15 bases between them. The length of the CDR3 is 16 residues. The germline CDR1 and CDR2 sequences are SGHRS and YFSETQ. Full variable domain (missing parts from reference TRBV5-1 and TRBJ1-1): KAGVTQTPRYLIKTRGQQVTLSCSPISGHRSVSWYQQTPGQGLQFLFEYFSETQRNKGNFPGRFSGRQFSNSRSEMNVSTLELGDSALYLCASSLGGLTWHTEAFFGQGTRLTVV.

This clonotype was seen at least ten times. The rearrangement uses TRBV5-1 and TRBJ2-2, with 8 nucleotides matching TRBD1. With 6 bases clipped from V and 1 base from J, the junction kept 2 bases outside the gene matches. Germline CDR1 SGHRS, CDR2 YFSETQ. CDR3 length: 14 amino acids. The CDR3 DNA sequence: TGCGCCAGCAAGGGGACAGGGAACACCGGGGAGCTGTTTTTT. Translated: CASKGTGNTGELFF.

In its sample, this clonotype was seen many times. The genes are TRBV5-1 and TRBJ1-5, with D unclear. Germline-derived CDR1 and CDR2 are SGHRS and YFSETQ. The CDR3 length is 13 residues. V was pared by 2 bases and J by 4 bases, with 7 bases between. The CDR3 protein is CASSLGQNQPQHF. CDR3 nucleotides: TGCGCCAGCAGCTTAGGGCAGAATCAGCCCCAGCATTTT.

Many counts were recorded for this clonotype. The gene calls are TRBV12-3 or TRBV12-4 and TRBJ1-1; D is unclear. The V end was cut by 2 bases, the J end by 5 bases, with 15 bases between. This CDR3 spans 15 amino acids. The DNA of the CDR3 is TGTGCCAGCAGTTTACGGGCGGGTAGTGGTACTGAAGCTTTCTTT. Its translation: CASSLRAGSGTEAFF.

This clonotype has ten or more counts. The gene calls are TRBV7-9 and TRBJ1-6, with D possibly being TRBD1 (6 bases). V lost 5 bases, J lost 5 bases, and 13 bases lay in between. This CDR3 has 15 residues. The germline V gene encodes CDR1 SEHNR and CDR2 FQNEAQ (reference sequence). CDR3 residues: CASSPPGHDNSPLHF. DNA of the CDR3: TGTGCCAGCAGCCCTCCGGGACACGATAATTCACCCCTCCACTTT. Full variable domain (missing parts from reference TRBV7-9 and TRBJ1-6): DTGVSQNPRHKITKRGQNVTFRCDPISEHNRLYWYRQTLGQGPEFLTYFQNEAQLEKSRLLSDRFSAERPKGSFSTLEIQRTEQGDSAMYLCASSPPGHDNSPLHFGNGTRLTVT.

This clonotype was seen ten or more times. The chain combines TRBV9 with TRBJ2-7; no reliable D call. There are 15 residues in the CDR3. Trimming took off 0 bases at V and 3 bases at J, with 13 bases between the two ends. The germline V gene encodes CDR1 SGDLS and CDR2 YYNGEE. In nucleotides, the CDR3 is TGTGCCAGCAGCGTAGGGATGTGGCTCTGCTACGAGCAGTACTTC. This encodes CASSVGMWLCYEQYF.

In this sample, this clonotype turned up many times. This rearrangement joins TRBV6-2 or TRBV6-3 to TRBJ1-4, with D possibly matching TRBD1 (5 bases). Germline V gene data show CDR1 as MNHEY and CDR2 as SVGEGT. Trimming stripped 2 bases from V and 6 bases from J, with 10 bases between. This CDR3 has 14 residues. CDR3 loop: CASSYGTRYEKLFF. CDR3 coding DNA: TGTGCCAGCAGTTACGGGACCCGTTATGAAAAACTGTTTTTT.

This clonotype came up many times. The chain joins TRBV20-1 to TRBJ2-5; D is perhaps TRBD1 (7 bases). The CDR3 consists of 13 residues. V lost 6 bases and J 5 bases, leaving 16 bases between the germline ends. Germline V CDR1 and CDR2: DFQATT, SNEGSKA (reference sequence). This chain's CDR3 is CSAARQGGETQYF. The CDR3 nucleotides are TGCAGTGCCGCCCGCCAGGGGGGTGAGACCCAGTACTTC.

This clonotype was seen ten or more times. The V call is TRBV12-3 or TRBV12-4, the J call TRBJ1-1, with D possibly being TRBD1 (5 bases). The CDR3 is 13 residues long. V was shortened by 5 bases and J by 6 bases, with 13 bases between the two germline ends. Here the CDR3 DNA reads TGTGCCAGCAGTGCACAGGATTCCCCTGAAGCTTTCTTT. It encodes CASSAQDSPEAFF.

The genes are TRBV20-1 and TRBJ2-5; no clear D gene. Germline loops: CDR1 DFQATT, CDR2 SNEGSKA (reference sequence). The CDR3 has 13 amino acids. V gave up 6 bases and J gave up 2 bases, with 13 bases separating them. The CDR3 region is CSAPELAQETQYF. CDR3 nucleotides: TGCAGTGCCCCGGAGCTTGCACAAGAGACCCAGTACTTC.

Ten or more counts support this clonotype. The gene calls are TRBV25-1 and TRBJ2-7; D may be TRBD2 (6 bases). CDR1 MGHDK and CDR2 SYGVNS come from the germline V gene. This CDR3 contains 14 residues. Trimming stripped 1 base from V and 6 bases from J, with 13 bases between. The CDR3 is CASSEFGGSGEQYF. The CDR3, as DNA: TGTGCCAGCAGTGAATTTGGAGGGTCTGGCGAGCAGTACTTC.

This clonotype has at least ten counts. The CDR3 spells CASSLGLGQIGNTIYF. Written as DNA, the CDR3 is TGCGCCAGCAGCTTGGGCCTGGGACAGATTGGAAACACCATATATTTT. The J gene is TRBJ1-3, the V gene TRBV5-1; 7 bases fit TRBD1. Germline V CDR1 and CDR2: SGHRS, YFSETQ. The CDR3 extends over 16 amino acids. Trimming removed 0 bases from V and 3 bases from J; junction bases left unmatched: 6.

The rearrangement joins TRBV20-1 to TRBJ1-1; D not resolved. Trimming took 5 bases from V and 1 from J, leaving 8 bases between them. The CDR3 has 12 residues. Germline values: CDR1 DFQATT, CDR2 SNEGSKA (reference sequence). CDR3 DNA sequence: TGCAGTGCTGTGCGGGGGAACACTGAAGCTTTCTTT. Translation: CSAVRGNTEAFF.

The gene calls are TRBV7-6 and TRBJ2-3, with D possibly being TRBD2 (6 bases). CDR1 and CDR2 (germline): SGHVS, FNYEAQ. This CDR3 contains 14 residues. V lost 3 bases and J 5 bases, leaving 12 bases between the germline ends. CDR3 in amino acids: CASSFENGGDTQYF. In nucleotides, the CDR3 is TGTGCCAGCAGCTTCGAGAACGGGGGAGATACGCAGTATTTT.

This clonotype was seen ten or more times. V gene TRBV29-1 combines with J gene TRBJ1-1; TRBD1 matches 8 bases. Germline CDR1 is SQVTM and CDR2 is ANQGSEA. The CDR3 is made up of 13 amino acids. The V gene end was trimmed by 2 bases and the J gene end by 9 bases; junction bases not matched to a gene: 8. CDR3 loop: CSVEPRGLLKAFF. DNA for the CDR3: TGCAGCGTTGAACCCAGGGGGCTCCTTAAAGCTTTCTTT.

This clonotype was counted at least ten times. The chain links TRBV6-2 or TRBV6-3 to TRBJ2-7; D possibly corresponds to TRBD1 (5 bases). CDR1 is MNHEY and CDR2 is SVGEGT in the germline V gene. The CDR3 consists of 15 residues. V lost 6 bases to trimming and J lost 1 base, with 16 bases between them. In nucleotides, the CDR3 is TGTGCCAGCAGAAGGAAGCCAGGGCGTTCCTACGAGCAGTACTTC. Translated, it gives CASRRKPGRSYEQYF.

This clonotype was recorded many times. The chain links TRBV7-2 to TRBJ2-1, with 14 bases fitting TRBD2. J lost 4 bases, V lost 0 bases, and 2 bases had no gene match. Looked up from germline, CDR1 is SGHTA and CDR2 is FQGNSA. There are 17 residues in the CDR3. CDR3 coding DNA: TGTGCCAGCAGCTTAGCGACTAGCGGGGGGGCATACAATGAGCAGTTCTTC. Amino acid sequence: CASSLATSGGAYNEQFF.

In this sample, this clonotype turned up many times. This chain joins TRBV7-2 and TRBJ1-2, with TRBD1 matching over 10 bases. With 1 base clipped from V and 4 bases from J, the junction kept 9 bases outside the gene matches. Per the germline V gene, CDR1 is SGHTA and CDR2 is FQGNSA. The CDR3 is 17 residues long. The CDR3: CASSLVGTGDRGYGYTF. In DNA, the CDR3 is TGTGCCAGCAGCTTAGTGGGGACAGGGGATCGGGGCTATGGCTACACCTTC.

This clonotype appeared many times. V usage is TRBV28 and J usage is TRBJ1-5, with D perhaps TRBD1 (5 bases). V was trimmed by 7 bases and J by 9 bases, leaving 10 bases between them. Germline CDR1 and CDR2: MDHEN and SYDVKM. The CDR3 runs 11 residues. CDR3 residues: CASTTGGPQHF. DNA for the CDR3: TGTGCCAGCACCACCGGGGGGCCCCAGCATTTT.

There are a few counts of this clonotype. This sequence joins TRBV5-1 and TRBJ2-3, with a tentative D call TRBD1 (5 bases). With 3 bases removed from V and 2 bases from J, the gap between germline ends came to 7 bases. Germline V gene data show CDR1 as SGHRS and CDR2 as YFSETQ. This CDR3 spans 13 amino acids. DNA of the CDR3: TGCGCCAGCAGCTGGACATACACAGATACGCAGTATTTT. As protein: CASSWTYTDTQYF.

Many counts were recorded for this clonotype. The chain employs TRBV20-1 and TRBJ1-6, with TRBD1 matching over 7 bases. V gave up 6 bases and J gave up 9 bases; unmatched junction bases: 8. Germline V gene sequence: CDR1 DFQATT, CDR2 SNEGSKA (reference sequence). CDR3 size: 13 residues. CDR3 amino acids: CSAKHTGVSPLHF. The CDR3 nucleotides read TGCAGTGCAAAGCATACAGGGGTTTCACCCCTCCACTTT.

This clonotype came up many times. This sequence joins TRBV7-9 and TRBJ2-1, with D tentatively TRBD1 or TRBD2 (5 bases each). V was shortened by 4 bases and J by 1 base, with 11 bases between the two germline ends. The CDR3 totals 15 residues. Germline lookup yields CDR1 SEHNR and CDR2 FQNEAQ (reference sequence). The CDR3 nucleotides read TGTGCCAGCAGCTCAGGGACGTTGTCCTACAATGAGCAGTTCTTC. Protein product: CASSSGTLSYNEQFF. Drawing the rest from reference TRBV7-9 and TRBJ2-1, the complete variable domain is DTGVSQNPRHKITKRGQNVTFRCDPISEHNRLYWYRQTLGQGPEFLTYFQNEAQLEKSRLLSDRFSAERPKGSFSTLEIQRTEQGDSAMYLCASSSGTLSYNEQFFGPGTRLTVL.

This clonotype was seen more than once but under ten times. The rearrangement joins TRBV5-1 to TRBJ1-1, with D possibly TRBD1 on 6 matching bases. The V end was cut by 7 bases, the J end by 1 base, with 14 bases between. CDR3 length: 14 residues. Looked up from germline, CDR1 is SGHRS and CDR2 is YFSETQ. The CDR3 sequence is CASQGPGSNTEAFF. The CDR3 nucleotides read TGCGCCAGCCAGGGGCCGGGTTCGAACACTGAAGCTTTCTTT.

As regards this clonotype: This may be a read error, as it is one base from a much larger clone. This chain connects TRBV20-1 to TRBJ1-6; no clear D gene. The CDR3 totals 17 residues. Germline V gives CDR1 DFQATT, CDR2 SNEGSKA (reference sequence). V lost 1 base to trimming and J lost 3 bases, with 16 bases between them. The CDR3 loop reads CSARVVAAESYNSPLHF. Here the CDR3 DNA reads TGCAGTGCTAGAGTTGTAGCAGCAGAGAGCTATAATTCACCCCTCCACTTT.

At least ten counts were recorded for this clonotype. The gene calls are TRBV20-1 and TRBJ1-2, with D possibly TRBD1 on 5 matching bases. Germline lookup yields CDR1 DFQATT and CDR2 SNEGSKA (reference sequence). The CDR3 extends over 14 amino acids. V was trimmed by 1 base and J by 4 bases, leaving 13 bases between them. The DNA for the CDR3 is TGCAGTGCTAGAGGGGGGACCCTGGTCTATGGCTACACCTTC. Translation: CSARGGTLVYGYTF.

On this clonotype itself: A much bigger clone sits one base away, suggesting this may be a read error. The J gene is TRBJ1-2, the V gene TRBV5-1; unclear D gene. The CDR3 has 13 residues. V was shortened by 4 bases and J by 4 bases, with 11 bases between the two germline ends. Germline V CDR1 and CDR2: SGHRS, YFSETQ. The CDR3 DNA is TGCGCCAGCAGCCTAGTCAGTATCTATGGCTACACCTTC. It encodes CASSLVSIYGYTF.